The next 5 T cell receptor beta chains were all read from a single sample in a study of OX40 agonist ivuxolimab in advanced cancers. Measured with immunoSEQ multiplex PCR; TCRdb has only the in-frame clones, and not every one. Here the sample spans around 25,000 clones, 85% being singletons. The specimen comprised CD4+ or CD8+ T cells sorted from blood, sampled in a trial of the OX40 agonist ivuxolimab. These TCRs come from an adult with an advanced solid tumor such as melanoma, head and neck, liver or kidney cancer.

This rearrangement joins TRBV18 to TRBJ1-5, with 10 positions matching TRBD1. In germline, CDR1 is KGHSH, CDR2 LQKENI. V was clipped by 6 bases and J by 4 bases; unmatched bases: 9. The CDR3 contains 16 residues. CDR3 sequence: CASSPSEDRGNQPQHF. CDR3 in DNA: TGTGCCAGCTCCCCCTCTGAGGACAGGGGGAATCAGCCCCAGCATTTT.

V is TRBV6-5 and J is TRBJ2-7, with a weak D call TRBD1 (6 bases). Germline V gives CDR1 MNHEY, CDR2 SVGAGI. V gave up 6 bases and J gave up 7 bases, with 13 bases separating them. CDR3 length: 12 residues. The CDR3 sequence: CASRTGPGEQYF. The CDR3 nucleotides are TGTGCCAGCAGGACAGGTCCTGGGGAGCAGTACTTC.

J is TRBJ2-7 and V is TRBV30; 7 bases align to TRBD2. In germline, CDR1 is GTSNPN, CDR2 SVGIG (reference sequence). The CDR3 sequence is 12 residues long. The CDR3 sequence is CELGGYSYEQYF. In DNA form, the CDR3 reads TGTGAACTCGGGGGGTACTCCTACGAGCAGTACTTC.

The chain links TRBV6-1 to TRBJ2-2; D gene ambiguous. V was pared by 0 bases and J by 0 bases, with 5 bases between. This CDR3 is 15 amino acids long. Looked up from germline, CDR1 is MNHNS and CDR2 is SASEGT. The CDR3 DNA is TGTGCCAGCAGTGAAGCAGATACGAACACCGGGGAGCTGTTTTTT. Translating it yields CASSEADTNTGELFF.

The chain has TRBV5-1 and TRBJ2-7, with 7 positions matching TRBD1. Germline V lookup: CDR1 SGHRS, CDR2 YFSETQ. The CDR3 loop spans 14 amino acids. The junction had 9 bases not matched to a gene; V was cut back by 4 bases and J by 5 bases. CDR3 protein: CASSQGQISDEQYF. The CDR3 bases are TGCGCCAGCAGCCAGGGACAGATTTCCGACGAGCAGTACTTC.